Presented here are 22 T cell receptor beta chains from one specimen sequenced in a study of blood T cell repertoires in COVID-19. Method: immunoSEQ multiplex PCR; TCRdb's copy keeps in-frame clones and lacks some. The table has about 160,000 clones, 80% to 90% seen once. Source material: peripheral blood. The origin of the receptors is a woman in her forties or fifties with COVID-19, enrolled during active disease.

This clone has more than one count but fewer than ten. This chain joins TRBV23-1 and TRBJ1-3, with D possibly being TRBD1 (6 bases). TRBV23-1 falls under the ORF class, with uncertain function. V was clipped by 6 bases and J by 0 bases, with 9 bases between them. The CDR3 consists of 14 residues. In DNA, the CDR3 is TGCGCCAGCAGATCAGGGGCCTCTGGAAACACCATATATTTT. As protein: CASRSGASGNTIYF.

J is TRBJ2-7 and V is TRBV19, with D possibly matching TRBD1 (6 bases). V was pared by 6 bases and J by 3 bases, with 21 bases between. The germline CDR1 and CDR2 sequences are LNHDA and SQIVND (reference sequence). The CDR3 spans 16 residues. CDR3: CASRWADGPGVYEQYF. The CDR3 coding sequence is TGTGCCAGTAGATGGGCGGACGGACCAGGGGTCTACGAGCAGTACTTC.

The CDR3 DNA reads TGTGCCAGCACCCTAGAGGGCTACGAGCAGTACTTC. Its translation is CASTLEGYEQYF. This chain uses TRBV28 with TRBJ2-7, with D maybe TRBD2 (5 bases). The CDR3 is 12 residues long. Germline V gene data show CDR1 as MDHEN and CDR2 as SYDVKM. V was shortened by 7 bases and J by 3 bases, with 10 bases between the two germline ends.

This clone showed up just once. V usage is TRBV28 and J usage is TRBJ1-5, with 7 bases identical to TRBD1. The germline V gene has CDR1 MDHEN and CDR2 SYDVKM. This CDR3 is 14 amino acids long. Trimming took 10 bases from V and 2 from J; bases not matched to a gene: 8. CDR3 amino acids: CATKGAWGNQPQHF. The CDR3, as DNA: TGTGCCACCAAGGGGGCCTGGGGCAATCAGCCCCAGCATTTT.

The chain has TRBV30 and TRBJ2-7; the match to TRBD1 covers 9 bases. Germline V gene lookup returns CDR1 GTSNPN and CDR2 SVGIG (reference sequence). After removal of 2 bases from V and 2 bases from J, the junction contained 4 bases not matched to a gene. The CDR3 extends over 14 amino acids. In nucleotides, the CDR3 is TGTGCCTGGAGTTCGGGACAGGGTGCCTACGAGCAGTACTTC. Its protein product is CAWSSGQGAYEQYF.

The rearrangement joins TRBV9 to TRBJ2-3, with TRBD1 identical over 12 bases. Germline assignment: CDR1 SGDLS and CDR2 YYNGEE. The CDR3 sequence is 15 residues long. V trimming: 0 bases; J trimming: 7 bases; junction bases outside the gene matches: 3. The CDR3 here is CASSVGGQGAHTQYF. The CDR3 bases are TGTGCCAGCAGCGTAGGGGGACAGGGGGCGCATACGCAGTATTTT.

The chain recombines TRBV3-1 (or the pseudogene TRBV3-2) with TRBJ2-7; D is perhaps TRBD1 (5 bases). This CDR3 comprises 10 residues. CDR1 is LGHDT, CDR2 YNNKEL, per germline (reference sequence). V was cut by 11 bases and J by 7 bases, with 12 bases left in between. The CDR3 reads CAARVREQYF. In DNA form, the CDR3 reads TGTGCCGCCAGGGTTAGGGAGCAGTACTTC.

This sequence joins TRBV7-3 and TRBJ1-6; no definite D call. Germline-derived CDR1 and CDR2 are SGHTA and FQGTGA. CDR3 length equals 15 residues. V shed 5 bases and J shed 0 bases, with 8 bases lying between them. The CDR3, as DNA: TGTGCCAGCAGCGCCATGAGCTCCTATAATTCACCCCTCCACTTT. Translation: CASSAMSSYNSPLHF.

The rearrangement uses TRBV30 and TRBJ1-3; tentatively, D is TRBD1 (5 bases). The germline V gene encodes CDR1 GTSNPN and CDR2 SVGIG (reference sequence). CDR3 size: 14 residues. Trimming pared 2 bases from V and 0 bases from J, leaving 8 bases between. Here the CDR3 DNA reads TGTGCCTGGAGTAGCGACAGCTCTGGAAACACCATATATTTT. Translating it yields CAWSSDSSGNTIYF.

This chain links TRBV19 with TRBJ2-7; 8 nucleotides match TRBD1. This CDR3 is 13 amino acids long. CDR1 and CDR2 from the germline V gene are LNHDA and SQIVND (reference sequence). J gave up 4 bases and V 4 bases, and 3 bases lay outside the gene matches. CDR3 in amino acids: CASSTRQGYEQYF. CDR3 bases: TGTGCCAGTAGTACCCGACAGGGGTACGAGCAGTACTTC.

The rearrangement uses TRBV20-1 and TRBJ2-5; no clear D. This CDR3 is built from 10 residues. Germline CDR1 DFQATT, CDR2 SNEGSKA (reference sequence). V dropped 6 bases and J dropped 1 base, with 3 bases sitting between them. This chain's CDR3 is CSALQETQYF. In nucleotides, the CDR3 is TGCAGTGCCCTCCAAGAGACCCAGTACTTC.

The chain combines TRBV6-5 with TRBJ2-7, with D maybe TRBD2 (6 bases). The CDR3 spans 11 residues. V shed 4 bases and J shed 7 bases, with 8 bases lying between them. In germline, CDR1 is MNHEY, CDR2 SVGAGI. The CDR3 region has the DNA TGTGCCAGCAGTTCGGGAGATGAGCAGTACTTC. It translates to CASSSGDEQYF.

The rearrangement uses TRBV14 and TRBJ1-2, with TRBD1 matching over 7 bases. The junction had 10 bases not matched to a gene; V was cut back by 5 bases and J by 4 bases. The CDR3 extends over 15 amino acids. Germline V gene lookup returns CDR1 SGHDN and CDR2 FVKESK. CDR3 bases: TGTGCCAGCAGCACGCGACAGGGAAGCCTCTATGGCTACACCTTC. Its translation is CASSTRQGSLYGYTF.

The V gene is TRBV7-2, the J gene TRBJ1-4; a possible D gene is TRBD1 (6 bases). The CDR3 totals 15 residues. Trimming shortened V by 0 bases and J by 1 base, and 6 bases separated the two germline ends. Germline CDR1 SGHTA, CDR2 FQGNSA. CDR3 sequence: CASSLAQGTNEKLFF. The DNA for the CDR3 is TGTGCCAGCAGCTTAGCACAGGGAACTAATGAAAAACTGTTTTTT.

This clone turned up a few times. The J gene is TRBJ2-1, the V gene TRBV6-2 or TRBV6-3; a possible D gene is TRBD1 (5 bases). The germline CDR1 and CDR2 sequences are MNHEY and SVGEGT. The V end was cut by 5 bases, the J end by 8 bases, with 7 bases between. The CDR3 sequence is 11 residues long. CDR3 protein: CASSQGYEQFF. CDR3 sequence (DNA): TGTGCCAGCAGTCAGGGCTATGAGCAGTTCTTC.

The genes are TRBV19 and TRBJ1-2; unclear D gene. Germline-derived CDR1 and CDR2 are LNHDA and SQIVND (reference sequence). This CDR3 comprises 11 residues. V lost 10 bases to trimming and J lost 4 bases, with 10 bases between them. The CDR3: CATSSVYGYTF. For the CDR3, the DNA is TGTGCCACTAGCAGTGTCTATGGCTACACCTTC.

This clone was recorded only once. The chain recombines TRBV6-1 with TRBJ2-1, with 9 bases lining up with TRBD1. CDR1 is MNHNS, CDR2 SASEGT, per germline. CDR3 length: 16 amino acids. Germline trimming cut 4 bases from V and 3 bases from J; bases unmatched to any gene: 7. CDR3 DNA sequence: TGTGCCAGCAGTGGCCGACACAGGGGGCTCTACAATGAGCAGTTCTTC. Translated: CASSGRHRGLYNEQFF.

The chain couples TRBV7-2 to TRBJ2-5; 7 nucleotides line up with TRBD1. The V segment lost 5 bases and the J segment 0 bases; nucleotides outside the gene matches: 6. The germline CDR1 and CDR2 sequences are SGHTA and FQGNSA. This CDR3 has 15 amino acids. This CDR3 is CASSLQQGYQETQYF. For the CDR3, the DNA is TGTGCCAGCAGCCTACAACAGGGGTACCAAGAGACCCAGTACTTC.

This clone was observed a few times. V usage is TRBV7-3 and J usage is TRBJ2-7; TRBD2 is a possible D gene (7 bases). Germline V gives CDR1 SGHTA, CDR2 FQGTGA. The CDR3 is made up of 14 amino acids. V lost 5 bases and J lost 5, with 16 bases in between. This CDR3 reads CASSPGEGPHEQYF. In DNA form, the CDR3 reads TGTGCCAGCAGCCCAGGGGAGGGGCCCCACGAGCAGTACTTC.

The gene calls are TRBV9 and TRBJ2-7; 8 bases align to TRBD2. CDR1 and CDR2 (germline): SGDLS, YYNGEE. V lost 6 bases to trimming and J lost 6 bases; unmatched junction nucleotides: 14. The CDR3 has 15 residues. CDR3 sequence: CASNTPTSGGGEQYF. The CDR3 bases are TGTGCCAGCAACACTCCAACTAGCGGCGGAGGCGAGCAGTACTTC.

The chain has TRBV19 and TRBJ1-2; 12 nucleotides line up with TRBD1. CDR1 and CDR2 from the germline V gene are LNHDA and SQIVND (reference sequence). The trim removed 8 bases at V and 3 bases at J, leaving 7 bases unmatched. The CDR3 consists of 15 residues. CDR3 sequence (DNA): TGTGCCAGTGGGGGACAGGGGGCGCAGGACTATGGCTACACCTTC. Translation: CASGGQGAQDYGYTF.

This clone was recorded only once. This chain uses TRBV19 with TRBJ1-1; TRBD1 agrees at 8 bases. Germline V CDR1 and CDR2: LNHDA, SQIVND (reference sequence). This CDR3 comprises 15 residues. V lost 5 bases, J lost 4 bases, and 9 bases stayed unmatched. Here the CDR3 DNA reads TGTGCCAGTAGTCCAACAGGGGGACCCCTCACTGAAGCTTTCTTT. This encodes CASSPTGGPLTEAFF.